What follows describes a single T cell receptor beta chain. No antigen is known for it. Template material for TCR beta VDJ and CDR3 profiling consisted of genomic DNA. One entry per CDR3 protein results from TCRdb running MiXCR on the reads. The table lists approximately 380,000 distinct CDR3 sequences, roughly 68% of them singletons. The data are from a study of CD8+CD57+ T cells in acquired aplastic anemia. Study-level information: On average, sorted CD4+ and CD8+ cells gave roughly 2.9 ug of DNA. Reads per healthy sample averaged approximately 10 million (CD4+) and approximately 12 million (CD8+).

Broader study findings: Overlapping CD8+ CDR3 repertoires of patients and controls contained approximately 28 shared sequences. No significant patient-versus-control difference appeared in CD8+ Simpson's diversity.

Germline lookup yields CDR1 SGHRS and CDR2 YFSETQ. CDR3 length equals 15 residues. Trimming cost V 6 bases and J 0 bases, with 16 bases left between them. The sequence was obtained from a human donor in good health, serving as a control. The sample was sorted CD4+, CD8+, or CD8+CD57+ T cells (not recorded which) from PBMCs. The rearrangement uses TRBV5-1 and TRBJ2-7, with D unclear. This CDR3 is CASTVGNPYSYEQYF. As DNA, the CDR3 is TGCGCCAGCACGGTAGGAAATCCCTACTCCTACGAGCAGTACTTC.